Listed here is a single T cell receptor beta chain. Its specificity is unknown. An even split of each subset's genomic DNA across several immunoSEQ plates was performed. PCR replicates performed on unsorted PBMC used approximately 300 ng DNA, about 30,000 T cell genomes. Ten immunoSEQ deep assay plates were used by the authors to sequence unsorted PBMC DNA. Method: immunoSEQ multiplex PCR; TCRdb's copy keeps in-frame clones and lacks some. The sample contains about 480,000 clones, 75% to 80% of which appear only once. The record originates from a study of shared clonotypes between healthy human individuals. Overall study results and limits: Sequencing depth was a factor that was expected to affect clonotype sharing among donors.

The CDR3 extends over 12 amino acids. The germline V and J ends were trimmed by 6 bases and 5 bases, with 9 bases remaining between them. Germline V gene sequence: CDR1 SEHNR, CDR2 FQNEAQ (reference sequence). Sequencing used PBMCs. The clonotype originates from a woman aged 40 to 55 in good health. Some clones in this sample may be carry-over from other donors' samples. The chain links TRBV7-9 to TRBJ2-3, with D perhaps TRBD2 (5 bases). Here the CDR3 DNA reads TGTGCCAGCAGTCCTCGGGGAGATACGCAGTATTTT. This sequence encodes CASSPRGDTQYF.